The source of this T cell receptor (beta chain) is a study of T-cell reconstitution after alpha-beta-depleted transplantation in children. V dropped 4 bases and J dropped 0 bases, with 3 bases sitting between them. Germline lookup yields CDR1 SEHNR and CDR2 FQNEAQ (reference sequence). The CDR3 is 13 residues long. Study-wide points: Surviving recipient cells, namely T cells and thymic progenitors, were the source of high day-60 TCRbeta diversity in some patients. As was reported, about two months after transplant, alpha-beta T cells came from several hundred expanded graft clones.

This clonotype was detected ten times or more. Antigen unknown. Unique molecular identifiers were incorporated during preparation of the TCRbeta library. TCRdb processed the PCR reads anew with MiXCR; each CDR3 protein has one entry. The sample carries around 130,000 distinct CDR3 sequences, about a tenth recorded once. The specimen comprised PBMCs, mostly from graft donor cells, sampled 180 days after TCRalphabeta/CD19-depleted stem cell transplant. The origin of this receptor is a girl under three years old who had a stem cell transplant for combined immunodeficiency, so the T cells may come from the graft donor. The chain recombines TRBV7-9 with TRBJ2-2, with D hard to call. The chain's CDR3 is CASSYTNTGELFF. The CDR3 nucleotides are TGTGCCAGCAGCTACACGAACACCGGGGAGCTGTTTTTT.